This is a list of T cell receptor beta chains from one sample in a study of cytomegalovirus exposure and HLA in healthy donors. Some clones are missing from TCRdb's copy, which holds only in-frame ones; the method was immunoSEQ multiplex PCR. This table holds about 230,000 clones, around 80% found once. The sample consisted of PBMCs. The receptors here all came from a boy between 5 and 17 years old in good health and CMV-seronegative. Each CDR3 is given with its conserved first and last residue. Each record gives: J gene, D gene, CDR3 length, clone size, V gene, CDR3 DNA, CDR3 protein. The D gene is left open where the match is weak. Where a row states a size, it is once, few, many or the class of an expanded clone; other rows omit it.

J: TRBJ1-2; D: NA; length: 13; size: NA; V: TRBV7-2; DNA: TGTGCCAGCAGCTTAGTTATCAGGGATGGCTACACCTTC; CDR3: CASSLVIRDGYTF
J: TRBJ2-7; D: TRBD2; length: 16; size: NA; V: TRBV5-1; DNA: TGCGCCAGCAGCTTCGGGACTAGCGGGACTCGATACGAGCAGTACTTC; CDR3: CASSFGTSGTRYEQYF
J: TRBJ2-5; D: TRBD1; length: 20; size: NA; V: TRBV5-1; DNA: TGCGCCAGCAGCTTGGCCCGGCGAGGGATTTATCAGGGGGCGGGAGAGACCCAGTACTTC; CDR3: CASSLARRGIYQGAGETQYF
J: TRBJ1-5; D: NA; length: 13; size: NA; V: TRBV9; DNA: TGTGCCAGCAGCACCGAAACAGAACAGCCCCAGCATTTT; CDR3: CASSTETEQPQHF
J: TRBJ2-5; D: TRBD2; length: 17; size: NA; V: TRBV4-2; DNA: TGTGCCAGCAGCCAAGCGCCGAGCGGGGGGGTTGGTGAGACCCAGTACTTC; CDR3: CASSQAPSGGVGETQYF
J: TRBJ2-7; D: TRBD1; length: 16; size: NA; V: TRBV15; DNA: TGTGCCACCAGCAGAGAGGGACAGGGGGCGACCTACGAGCAGTACTTC; CDR3: CATSREGQGATYEQYF
J: TRBJ2-7; D: NA; length: 12; size: NA; V: TRBV11-2; DNA: TGTGCCAGCAGCCCCTTCGCCTACGAGCAGTACTTC; CDR3: CASSPFAYEQYF
J: TRBJ2-5; D: TRBD1; length: 16; size: NA; V: TRBV7-9; DNA: TGTGCCAGCAGCCACACGACAGGGTCGGTGCAAGAGACCCAGTACTTC; CDR3: CASSHTTGSVQETQYF
J: TRBJ2-7; D: NA; length: 16; size: few; V: TRBV27; DNA: TGTGCCAGCAGTTCGAGACTATGGACCACTACGGGCGAGCAGTACTTC; CDR3: CASSSRLWTTTGEQYF
J: TRBJ1-6; D: TRBD1; length: 14; size: NA; V: TRBV5-4; DNA: TGTGCCAGCAGCCAAGGGACAGGGGGGCCACCCCTCCACTTT; CDR3: CASSQGTGGPPLHF
J: TRBJ1-1; D: NA; length: 13; size: few; V: TRBV7-9; DNA: TGTGCCAGCAGCCTGGACAGGAACACTGAAGCTTTCTTT; CDR3: CASSLDRNTEAFF
J: TRBJ2-1; D: NA; length: 17; size: once; V: TRBV7-2; DNA: TGTGCCAGCAGCTTAGGGCTAGGCGGAAAAGGAGAACATGAGCAGTTCTTC; CDR3: CASSLGLGGKGEHEQFF
J: TRBJ1-5; D: NA; length: 13; size: NA; V: TRBV5-6; DNA: TGTGCCAGCAGCTTGGCCGGGAGACAGCCCCAGCATTTT; CDR3: CASSLAGRQPQHF
J: TRBJ2-4; D: TRBD1; length: 17; size: NA; V: TRBV19; DNA: TGTGCCAGTAGTATTCGGGTTGGAGGGACAGGGAGAAACATTCAGTACTTC; CDR3: CASSIRVGGTGRNIQYF
J: TRBJ1-2; D: NA; length: 11; size: NA; V: TRBV29-1; DNA: TGCAGCGTTAGTGGCGGCCAAAGCTACACCTTC; CDR3: CSVSGGQSYTF
J: TRBJ1-2; D: TRBD1; length: 16; size: NA; V: TRBV10-3; DNA: TGTGCCATCACCGACCCCAGACAGGGGGCTTATTATGGCTACACCTTC; CDR3: CAITDPRQGAYYGYTF